The 5 T cell receptor beta chains in this list originate from one sample, sequenced in a study of T cells after yellow fever vaccination. TCRdb passed the 5' RACE reads through MiXCR, listing each CDR3 protein once. The profile shows around 530,000 distinct CDR3 sequences, about a sixth of them singletons. Sample: PBMCs, taken 5 to 6 days after the first yellow fever vaccination. These receptors were obtained from a man in his late teens or twenties who received the YFV17D yellow fever vaccine.

The chain carries TRBV5-1 and TRBJ2-3, with no clear D. Germline CDR1 reads SGHRS; CDR2 reads YFSETQ. The ends were cut back, 4 bases at V and 0 bases at J, with 9 bases in the middle. CDR3 length: 14 amino acids. CDR3 loop: CASSPNFSTDTQYF. The CDR3 DNA follows: TGCGCCAGCAGCCCCAACTTCAGCACAGATACGCAGTATTTT.

This clonotype was recorded a few times. The chain uses TRBV7-6 and TRBJ1-1, with 8 bases fitting TRBD1. V gave up 5 bases and J gave up 1 base; unmatched junction bases: 12. This CDR3 has 17 residues. Germline CDR1 is SGHVS and CDR2 is FNYEAQ. The CDR3 nucleotides read TGTGCCAGCAGCGCACGGACAGGGCCCGTGGGGAACACTGAAGCTTTCTTT. It is translated as CASSARTGPVGNTEAFF.

The chain employs TRBV7-3 and TRBJ2-1, with TRBD2 identical over 14 bases. CDR3 length: 20 residues. Germline-derived CDR1 and CDR2 are SGHTA and FQGTGA. Losses at the gene ends were 5 bases for V and 0 bases for J; bases not matched to a gene: 12. The CDR3 coding sequence is TGTGCCAGCAGCCAATGGACTAGCGGGGGGCGATTCAGCTCCTACAATGAGCAGTTCTTC. Residues: CASSQWTSGGRFSSYNEQFF.

This clonotype was counted between two and nine times. The CDR3 here is CASSGPGTDTQYF. In DNA, the CDR3 is TGCGCCAGCTCGGGGCCAGGCACAGATACGCAGTATTTT. The genes are TRBV4-1 and TRBJ2-3; D could derive from TRBD1 or TRBD2 (5 bases each). CDR1 MGHRA and CDR2 YSYEKL come from the germline V gene. The ends were cut back, 8 bases at V and 1 base at J, with 10 bases in the middle. The CDR3 extends over 13 amino acids.

This clonotype has more than one count but fewer than ten. The V and J genes are TRBV5-1 and TRBJ1-1; 9 nucleotides align to TRBD1. CDR3 length: 13 amino acids. The germline gives CDR1 SGHRS, CDR2 YFSETQ. Trimming at V came to 0 bases and at J to 7 bases, leaving 1 base not matched to a gene. CDR3: CASSLVGQGEAFF. The CDR3 DNA reads as TGCGCCAGCAGCTTGGTGGGACAGGGTGAAGCTTTCTTT.